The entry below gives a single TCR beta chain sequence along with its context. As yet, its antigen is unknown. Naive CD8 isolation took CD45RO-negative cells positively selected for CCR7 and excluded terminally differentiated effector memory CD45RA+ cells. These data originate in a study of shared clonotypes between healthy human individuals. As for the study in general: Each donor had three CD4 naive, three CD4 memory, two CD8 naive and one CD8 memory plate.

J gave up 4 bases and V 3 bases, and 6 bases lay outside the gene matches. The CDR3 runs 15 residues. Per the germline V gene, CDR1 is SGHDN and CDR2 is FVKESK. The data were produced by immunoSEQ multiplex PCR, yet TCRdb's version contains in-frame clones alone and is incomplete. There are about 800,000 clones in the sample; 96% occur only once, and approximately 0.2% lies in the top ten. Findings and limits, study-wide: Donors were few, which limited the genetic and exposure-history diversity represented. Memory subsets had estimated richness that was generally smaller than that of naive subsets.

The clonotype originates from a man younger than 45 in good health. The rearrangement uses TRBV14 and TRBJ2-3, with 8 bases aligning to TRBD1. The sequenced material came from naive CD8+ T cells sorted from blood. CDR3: CASSHGQGSADTQYF. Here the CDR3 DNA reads TGTGCCAGCAGCCATGGACAGGGTTCCGCAGATACGCAGTATTTT.